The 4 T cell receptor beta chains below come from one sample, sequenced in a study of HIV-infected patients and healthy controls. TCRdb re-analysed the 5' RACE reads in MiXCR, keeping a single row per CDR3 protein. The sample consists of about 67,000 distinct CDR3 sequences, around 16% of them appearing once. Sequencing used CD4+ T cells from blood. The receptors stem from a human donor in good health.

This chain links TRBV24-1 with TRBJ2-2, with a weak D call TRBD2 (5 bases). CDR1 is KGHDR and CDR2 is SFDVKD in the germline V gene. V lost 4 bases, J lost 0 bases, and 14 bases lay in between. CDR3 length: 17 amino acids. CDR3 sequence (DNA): TGTGCCACCAGTGACCCCCCCGCGGGTACGAACACCGGGGAGCTGTTTTTT. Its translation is CATSDPPAGTNTGELFF.

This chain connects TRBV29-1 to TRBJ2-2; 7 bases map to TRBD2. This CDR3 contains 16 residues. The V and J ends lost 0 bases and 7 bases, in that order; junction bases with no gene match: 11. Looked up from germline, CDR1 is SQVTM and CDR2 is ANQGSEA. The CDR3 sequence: CSVEDLGGGRNGELFF. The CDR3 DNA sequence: TGCAGCGTTGAAGATCTCGGGGGAGGGAGAAACGGGGAGCTGTTTTTT.

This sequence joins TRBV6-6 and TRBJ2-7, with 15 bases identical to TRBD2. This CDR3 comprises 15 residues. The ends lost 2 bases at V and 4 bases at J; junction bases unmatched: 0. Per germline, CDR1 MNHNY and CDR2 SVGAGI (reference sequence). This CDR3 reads CASSYGLAGGYEQYF. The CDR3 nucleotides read TGTGCCAGCAGTTACGGACTAGCGGGAGGGTACGAGCAGTACTTC.

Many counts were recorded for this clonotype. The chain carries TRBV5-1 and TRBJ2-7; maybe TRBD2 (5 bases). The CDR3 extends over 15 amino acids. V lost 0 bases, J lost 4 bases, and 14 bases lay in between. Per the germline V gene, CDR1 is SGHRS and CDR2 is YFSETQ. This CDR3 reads CASSLGPGSSYEQYF. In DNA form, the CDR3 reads TGCGCCAGCAGCTTGGGGCCGGGGAGTAGTTACGAGCAGTACTTC.